The text below deals with one T cell receptor beta chain. Its specificity is unknown. The data derive from a study of monozygotic twins with inflammatory bowel disease. There were about 3,500 ng of total RNA used for each TCR library. Researchers used template switching to add UMIs featuring a 6-nucleotide sample barcode. TCRdb re-called the 5' RACE reads and gives one entry per CDR3 protein, without DNA. The sample includes roughly 160,000 distinct CDR3 sequences. From germline, CDR1 is MDHEN and CDR2 SYDVKM. This CDR3 contains 12 residues. The study's findings and limits: With inverse Simpson as the measure, TCRbeta diversity was lower in IBD patients than in healthy co-twins. Distinct T cell subtypes could not be told apart.

The J gene is TRBJ2-7, the V gene TRBV28; lacking DNA, the TRBD1 call made by TCRdb goes unchecked. Sequences were obtained from blood. The receptor was derived from a human donor with ulcerative colitis or Crohn's disease, or a healthy co-twin of an affected twin (not recorded which). This CDR3 reads CASSPPGGQEYF.